A selection of T cell receptor beta chains follows, all from one sample in a study of siplizumab effects on memory and regulatory T cells. Only in-frame clones appear in the TCRdb table, and some are missing; sequencing was by immunoSEQ multiplex PCR. The sample has 95,000 to 100,000 clones; around nine tenths are singletons. Sequences were obtained from non-Treg CD4+ T cells sorted from blood. The receptors stem from a human donor in good health. The CDR3 runs from the conserved cysteine through the conserved F or W. D genes are given only for firm matches. Size tells how often a clone was seen (once, few, many) or the class of an expanded clone, and some rows leave it out.

D	J	V	size	DNA	CDR3
TRBD1	TRBJ1-2	TRBV28	once	TGTGCCAGCAGAACCGGGACAGTGTCCTATGGCTACACCTTC	CASRTGTVSYGYTF
TRBD1	TRBJ2-7	TRBV29-1	-	TGCAGCGTCGTTTACAGGGGCTCCTACGAGCAGTACTTC	CSVVYRGSYEQYF
TRBD2	TRBJ2-2	TRBV2	-	TGTGCCAGCGGGGAGCGGGGGAACACCGGGGAGCTGTTTTTT	CASGERGNTGELFF
-	TRBJ1-4	TRBV11-2	-	TGTGCCAGCAGCTTAGATTTAGGCAGGATGTCTAATGAAAAACTGTTTTTT	CASSLDLGRMSNEKLFF
-	TRBJ1-1	TRBV5-1	once	TGCGCCAGCAGCTTGTCAGTCGCAGCACCGATGAACACTGAAGCTTTCTTT	CASSLSVAAPMNTEAFF
-	TRBJ2-7	TRBV21-1	-	TGTGCCAGCAGCAAAGAGGTATTAGCCGAGCAGTACTTC	CASSKEVLAEQYF
-	TRBJ2-7	TRBV28	-	TGTGCCACTTCTCTCAGGGTTTACGAGCAGTACTTC	CATSLRVYEQYF
TRBD2	TRBJ2-7	TRBV30	-	TGTGCCTGGAGTGTAGGACTAGCGGGAGACGAGCAGTACTTC	CAWSVGLAGDEQYF
-	TRBJ1-5	TRBV7-3	-	TGTGCCAGGGGAACGGGGAGGACTTGCAATCAGCCCCAGCATTTT	CARGTGRTCNQPQHF
TRBD2	TRBJ2-1	TRBV11-3	-	TGTGCCAGCAGCCCTAGACTAGCCTCCTACAATGAGCAGTTCTTC	CASSPRLASYNEQFF
-	TRBJ2-1	TRBV18	once	TGTGCCAGCTCACCACCCAGCCAGAGCTCCTACAATGAGCAGTTCTTC	CASSPPSQSSYNEQFF